Presented here are 22 T cell receptor beta chains from one specimen sequenced in a study of T-cell reconstitution after alpha-beta-depleted transplantation in children. Unique molecular identifiers were built into the TCRbeta library. Via MiXCR, TCRdb re-called the PCR reads, giving one row per CDR3 protein. The data hold hundreds of thousands of distinct CDR3 sequences, with about 12% observed a single time. Material: PBMCs from the stem cell graft donor, obtained from the stem cell graft. The receptors here all came from a human donor who donated a stem cell graft to a child with combined immunodeficiency.

This clonotype was picked up a small number of times. The chain joins TRBV21-1 to TRBJ2-1. TRBV21-1 corresponds to a pseudogene. The CDR3 runs to 14 residues. CDR3 protein: CASLRRELYNEQFF. DNA of the CDR3: TGTGCCAGCTTAAGGAGGGAGCTCTACAATGAGCAGTTCTTC.

V usage is TRBV15 and J usage is TRBJ2-5; weak D call: TRBD2 (5 bases). From germline, CDR1 is LNHNV and CDR2 YYDKDF (reference sequence). The V and J ends lost 1 base and 2 bases respectively, with 14 bases between them. The CDR3 length is 16 residues. The CDR3 sequence: CATSRVLGLSQETQYF. CDR3 DNA sequence: TGTGCCACCAGCAGAGTTCTCGGACTGAGTCAAGAGACCCAGTACTTC.

The chain uses TRBV19 and TRBJ2-5; TRBD2 might be the D (5 bases). The CDR3 is 15 residues long. The germline CDR1 and CDR2 sequences are LNHDA and SQIVND (reference sequence). Between the trimmed V and J ends, which lost 4 bases and 1 base, there was a span of 13 bases. The chain's CDR3 is CASSTLARAQETQYF. CDR3 coding DNA: TGTGCCAGTAGTACCTTAGCGAGGGCCCAAGAGACCCAGTACTTC. Filled out from reference TRBV19 and TRBJ2-5, the complete variable domain reads DGGITQSPKYLFRKEGQNVTLSCEQNLNHDAMYWYRQDPGQGLRLIYYSQIVNDFQKGDIAEGYSVSREKKESFPLTVTSAQKNPTAFYLCASSTLARAQETQYFGPGTRLLVL.

A few counts support this clonotype. The chain links TRBV5-1 to TRBJ2-7; 7 bases agree with TRBD1. V gave up 4 bases and J gave up 7 bases; unmatched junction bases: 8. The CDR3 extends over 13 amino acids. The germline gives CDR1 SGHRS, CDR2 YFSETQ. In nucleotides, the CDR3 is TGCGCCAGCAGCGTTGGGACAGTCGCTGAGCAGTACTTC. This gives the protein CASSVGTVAEQYF.

This chain connects TRBV4-2 to TRBJ2-1; D not resolved. Trimming removed 0 bases from V and 0 bases from J, with 12 bases in between. Germline CDR1 is LGHNA and CDR2 is YNFKEQ. The CDR3 is 17 residues long. The CDR3 bases are TGTGCCAGCAGCCAAGAAGGCCCACAGAGCTCCTACAATGAGCAGTTCTTC. Translating it yields CASSQEGPQSSYNEQFF.

This clonotype was seen more than once but under ten times. V usage is TRBV30 and J usage is TRBJ2-1; possibly TRBD2 for D (5 bases). The V gene's germline CDR1 is GTSNPN and CDR2 SVGIG (reference sequence). V dropped 5 bases and J dropped 7 bases, with 15 bases sitting between them. CDR3 length equals 13 residues. CDR3 DNA: TGTGCCTGGGGAAACGGGGTAGGAAATGAGCAGTTCTTC. It codes for CAWGNGVGNEQFF. The full variable domain, completed using reference TRBV30 and TRBJ2-1, is SQTIHQWPATLVQPVGSPLSLECTVEGTSNPNLYWYRQAAGRGLQLLFYSVGIGQISSEVPQNLSASRPQDRQFILSSKKLLLSDSGFYLCAWGNGVGNEQFFGPGTRLTVL.

This clonotype was recorded a few times. The DNA of the CDR3 is TGTGCCTGGAGTCACGCCAAACACTACAATGAGCAGTTCTTC. Its protein is CAWSHAKHYNEQFF. The V and J genes are TRBV30 and TRBJ2-1, with no clear D. CDR1 is GTSNPN, CDR2 SVGIG, per germline (reference sequence). CDR3 size: 14 residues. The V gene lost 2 bases and the J gene lost 3 bases, with 11 bases spanning the gap.

This clonotype was seen repeatedly, ten times or more. The rearrangement links TRBV7-2 to TRBJ2-6; the D gene is possibly TRBD1 (5 bases). CDR1 and CDR2 (germline): SGHTA, FQGNSA. V gave up 4 bases and J gave up 0 bases, with 10 bases separating them. This CDR3 comprises 16 residues. CDR3 protein: CASSSDSISGANVLTF. The CDR3 DNA is TGTGCCAGCAGCTCTGACAGTATCTCTGGGGCCAACGTCCTGACTTTC.

This clonotype has a count of ten or more. The chain uses TRBV9 and TRBJ2-3, with TRBD2 identical over 9 bases. Germline loops: CDR1 SGDLS, CDR2 YYNGEE. The CDR3 sequence is 16 residues long. Trimming at V came to 0 bases and at J to 6 bases, leaving 8 bases not matched to a gene. DNA of the CDR3: TGTGCCAGCAGCGTAGCCGAAGCGGGAGGAGGTGATACGCAGTATTTT. Protein sequence: CASSVAEAGGGDTQYF.

The chain employs TRBV7-8 and TRBJ1-5; no firm D call. The CDR3 contains 17 residues. The V and J ends lost 1 base and 0 bases respectively, with 13 bases between them. Germline V gene data show CDR1 as SGHVS and CDR2 as FQNEAQ. CDR3 sequence reads: CASSLVSVRYSNQPQHF. The CDR3 DNA is TGTGCCAGCAGCTTAGTATCCGTAAGATATAGCAATCAGCCCCAGCATTTT. Together with reference TRBV7-8 and TRBJ1-5, the CDR3 gives the full variable domain: GAGVSQSPRYKVAKRGQDVALRCDPISGHVSLFWYQQALGQGPEFLTYFQNEAQLDKSGLPSDRFFAERPEGSVSTLKIQRTQQEDSAVYLCASSLVSVRYSNQPQHFGDGTRLSIL.

This clonotype was picked up a small number of times. This chain connects TRBV7-7 to TRBJ2-2; TRBD1 matches at 7 bases. Trimming cost V 1 base and J 7 bases; bases outside gene matches: 9. CDR3 size: 16 residues. Per germline, CDR1 SSHAT and CDR2 FNYEAQ (reference sequence). The CDR3 reads CASSLVIPRQGGELFF. The CDR3, as DNA: TGTGCCAGCAGCTTAGTGATCCCCAGACAGGGCGGGGAGCTGTTTTTT.

Only a few counts were recorded for this clonotype. The chain joins TRBV5-5 to TRBJ2-1; D might be TRBD1 or TRBD2, each matching 5 bases. There are 13 residues in the CDR3. Germline V gene sequence: CDR1 SGHKS, CDR2 YYEKEE (reference sequence). V was trimmed by 0 bases and J by 10 bases, leaving 11 bases between them. The CDR3 sequence: CASSLAGAPEQFF. For the CDR3, the DNA is TGTGCCAGCAGCTTGGCCGGGGCCCCGGAGCAGTTCTTC.

The CDR3 DNA follows: TGTGCCAGCAGCCTAGACGTTGACAGCGGCTACACCTTC. Residues: CASSLDVDSGYTF. The V call is TRBV14, the J call TRBJ1-2; D perhaps matches TRBD1 (5 bases). V lost 4 bases and J lost 8, with 14 bases in between. This CDR3 contains 13 residues. CDR1 is SGHDN and CDR2 is FVKESK in the germline V gene.

This clonotype has a count of ten or more. The chain has TRBV7-2 and TRBJ2-3; possibly TRBD2 for D (8 bases). The CDR3 has 12 amino acids. V was pared by 5 bases and J by 15 bases, with 18 bases between. CDR1 SGHTA and CDR2 FQGNSA come from the germline V gene. The CDR3 sequence: CASSQGGLEIYF. As DNA, the CDR3 is TGTGCCAGCAGCCAGGGGGGACTAGAAATTTATTTT.

The V and J genes are TRBV5-1 and TRBJ2-4; D uncertain. Germline CDR1 and CDR2: SGHRS and YFSETQ. CDR3 size: 16 residues. Trimming removed 7 bases at V and 6 bases at J, with 23 bases between. The CDR3 DNA sequence: TGCGCCAGCCACTATACTCCAGACATCCCGGCAAACATTCAGTACTTC. Translating gives CASHYTPDIPANIQYF.

The chain is built from TRBV30 and TRBJ2-7; no reliable D call. V shed 3 bases and J shed 0 bases, with 12 bases lying between them. CDR3 length equals 14 residues. Germline CDR1 GTSNPN, CDR2 SVGIG (reference sequence). The CDR3 DNA sequence: TGTGCCTGGAGCGGGTCTGGGCGCTCCTACGAGCAGTACTTC. Translation gives CAWSGSGRSYEQYF.

A few counts support this clonotype. The chain employs TRBV5-5 and TRBJ2-7; the D is unclear. CDR3 length: 15 residues. Trimming shortened V by 6 bases and J by 4 bases, and 20 bases separated the two germline ends. The germline V gene encodes CDR1 SGHKS and CDR2 YYEKEE (reference sequence). Written as DNA, the CDR3 is TGTGCCAGCACTCCGAATCCGGGTCCTTCTTACGAGCAGTACTTC. It codes for CASTPNPGPSYEQYF.

Many counts were recorded for this clonotype. The V and J genes are TRBV3-1 and TRBJ2-2, with TRBD1 identical over 8 bases. Germline V gives CDR1 LGHDT, CDR2 YNNKEL (reference sequence). The CDR3 covers 16 residues. V was clipped by 1 base and J by 0 bases; unmatched bases: 1. The chain's CDR3 is CASSQGTGSNTGELFF. CDR3 DNA: TGTGCCAGCAGCCAAGGGACAGGGTCGAACACCGGGGAGCTGTTTTTT.

The sample holds many counts of this clonotype. This chain uses TRBV20-1 with TRBJ2-7; 10 positions agree with TRBD2. Germline CDR1 DFQATT, CDR2 SNEGSKA (reference sequence). The CDR3 is 16 amino acids. V lost 1 base, J lost 7 bases, and 13 bases stayed unmatched. CDR3: CSARGGALAGLEEQYF. DNA for the CDR3: TGCAGTGCTAGAGGGGGCGCACTAGCGGGGCTGGAAGAGCAGTACTTC.

This clonotype came up a few times. V and J are TRBV7-6 and TRBJ2-7; D is unresolved. Germline CDR1 reads SGHVS; CDR2 reads FNYEAQ. V lost 4 bases and J 1 base, leaving 14 bases between the germline ends. The CDR3 totals 15 residues. CDR3 sequence (DNA): TGTGCCAGCAGCTCATACCCCGGACCTTCCTACGAGCAGTACTTC. Encoded protein: CASSSYPGPSYEQYF. Variable domain in full (rest from reference TRBV7-6 and TRBJ2-7): GAGVSQSPRYKVTKRGQDVALRCDPISGHVSLYWYRQALGQGPEFLTYFNYEAQQDKSGLPNDRFSAERPEGSISTLTIQRTEQRDSAMYRCASSSYPGPSYEQYFGPGTRLTVT.

This clonotype was seen more than once but under ten times. This chain joins TRBV20-1 and TRBJ2-1, with D unresolved. Germline CDR1 reads DFQATT; CDR2 reads SNEGSKA (reference sequence). The CDR3 loop spans 10 amino acids. The V end was cut by 4 bases, the J end by 5 bases, with 3 bases between. The CDR3 region has the DNA TGCAGTGCTAAAAACAATGAGCAGTTCTTC. This translates into CSAKNNEQFF.

This clonotype has at least ten counts. The chain uses TRBV15 and TRBJ1-1; possibly TRBD1 for D (5 bases). Trimming removed 0 bases from V and 3 bases from J, with 14 bases in between. Germline CDR1 reads LNHNV; CDR2 reads YYDKDF (reference sequence). This CDR3 has 16 residues. This CDR3 is CATSRDEGVVDTEAFF. The CDR3 coding sequence is TGTGCCACCAGCAGAGATGAAGGGGTCGTTGACACTGAAGCTTTCTTT.